The 20 T cell receptor beta chains in this list originate from one sample, sequenced in a study of T cell repertoires in cytomegalovirus infection. TCRdb fed the reads into MiXCR, producing one record per CDR3 protein. In the table there are approximately 500,000 distinct CDR3 sequences, about a quarter of which are singletons. Sequenced: PBMCs. All receptors come from a human donor in good health (CMV status not recorded). Some clones in this sample may be carry-over from other donors' samples.

CDR3 nucleotide sequence: TGTGCCAGCAGTGCCCGACTAGCGGGAGTTCGTCGGACAGATACGCAGTATTTT. Its translation: CASSARLAGVRRTDTQYF. The chain links TRBV12-3 or TRBV12-4 to TRBJ2-3; 12 bases line up with TRBD2. There are 18 residues in the CDR3. The trim removed 5 bases at V and 3 bases at J, leaving 12 bases unmatched.

This clonotype was picked up a small number of times. V and J are TRBV6-2 or TRBV6-3 and TRBJ2-1; D gene unclear. The CDR3 has 14 residues. Trimming removed 5 bases at V and 4 bases at J, with 12 bases between. Germline loops: CDR1 MNHEY, CDR2 SVGEGT. The CDR3 loop is CASSPLTLYNEQFF. In DNA, the CDR3 is TGTGCCAGCAGTCCCTTGACTTTGTACAATGAGCAGTTCTTC.

CDR3 in amino acids: CASGRPRGIGEKLFF. DNA for the CDR3: TGTGCTAGTGGCCGACCCCGGGGTATAGGTGAAAAACTGTTTTTT. This rearrangement joins TRBV12-5 to TRBJ1-4; D gene unclear. The V gene lost 6 bases and the J gene lost 7 bases, with 18 bases spanning the gap. The CDR3 spans 15 residues. Germline assignment: CDR1 LGHNT and CDR2 FRNRAP.

CDR3 sequence: CASSLWTEPHEQFF. CDR3 nucleotide sequence: TGTGCCAGCAGCCTCTGGACTGAGCCCCATGAGCAGTTCTTC. The rearrangement uses TRBV14 and TRBJ2-1, with a possible D match to TRBD2 (5 bases). Germline V CDR1 and CDR2: SGHDN, FVKESK. The V and J ends lost 4 bases and 8 bases respectively, with 15 bases between them. The CDR3 runs to 14 residues. Combining the CDR3 with reference TRBV14 and TRBJ2-1 gives the whole variable domain EAGVTQFPSHSVIEKGQTVTLRCDPISGHDNLYWYRRVMGKEIKFLLHFVKESKQDESGMPNNRFLAERTGGTYSTLKVQPAELEDSGVYFCASSLWTEPHEQFFGPGTRLTVL.

This clonotype was observed many times. The chain has TRBV7-8 and TRBJ1-4, with TRBD1 matching 7 bases. Germline-derived CDR1 and CDR2 are SGHVS and FQNEAQ. The CDR3 sequence is 18 residues long. With V trimmed by 1 base and J by 6 bases, 14 bases remained unmatched. CDR3 residues: CASSLVATGSVSDEKLFF. As DNA, the CDR3 is TGTGCCAGCAGCTTAGTGGCGACAGGGTCGGTGTCAGATGAAAAACTGTTTTTT.

CDR3 sequence reads: CASSFYTGFNEQFF. CDR3 DNA sequence: TGTGCCAGCAGTTTTTACACAGGGTTTAATGAGCAGTTCTTC. The rearrangement links TRBV28 to TRBJ2-1; possibly TRBD1 for D (6 bases). Trimming stripped 3 bases from V and 7 bases from J, with 13 bases between. This CDR3 region has 14 residues. The germline CDR1 and CDR2 sequences are MDHEN and SYDVKM.

This clonotype was counted a few times. The chain couples TRBV6-1 to TRBJ1-5; no firm D call. V was shortened by 8 bases and J by 9 bases, with 11 bases between the two germline ends. CDR1 is MNHNS and CDR2 is SASEGT in the germline V gene. This CDR3 is built from 11 residues. The DNA of the CDR3 is TGTGCCAGCCTATCCCTCCCGCCCCAGCATTTT. Its protein product is CASLSLPPQHF.

This clonotype was counted between two and nine times. This chain connects TRBV11-2 to TRBJ2-2; D is undetermined. This CDR3 is 12 amino acids long. Germline V gene lookup returns CDR1 SGHAT and CDR2 FQNNGV. The V gene lost 5 bases and the J gene lost 4 bases, with 5 bases spanning the gap. CDR3 nucleotides: TGTGCCAGCAGCCACATCACCGGGGAGCTGTTTTTT. Translation: CASSHITGELFF.

The chain recombines TRBV29-1 with TRBJ2-1, with 7 bases fitting TRBD2. V trimming: 6 bases; J trimming: 0 bases; junction bases outside the gene matches: 14. Germline assignment: CDR1 SQVTM and CDR2 ANQGSEA. CDR3 length equals 17 residues. The CDR3 nucleotides are TGCAGCGTCGGTAACCTAGCGGTACCCCGCTCCTACAATGAGCAGTTCTTC. Translation: CSVGNLAVPRSYNEQFF.

This clonotype was counted a few times. This sequence joins TRBV6-2 or TRBV6-3 and TRBJ1-1; D is unclear. The ends were cut back, 3 bases at V and 0 bases at J, with 8 bases in the middle. This CDR3 is built from 14 residues. Germline CDR1 MNHEY, CDR2 SVGEGT. CDR3 loop: CASSYKRLNTEAFF. DNA of the CDR3: TGTGCCAGCAGTTATAAACGTCTGAACACTGAAGCTTTCTTT.

This clonotype was observed a few times. The CDR3 region has the DNA TGTGCCAGCAGCTTAAGTCCAGGGTCAGGAAACACCATATATTTT. Translated, it gives CASSLSPGSGNTIYF. The chain has TRBV7-9 and TRBJ1-3, with D perhaps TRBD1 (5 bases). CDR3 length: 15 amino acids. Germline CDR1 SEHNR, CDR2 FQNEAQ (reference sequence). Deletions cut 2 bases from V and 4 bases from J, with 12 bases between.

This clonotype was seen a few times. The V and J genes are TRBV12-3 or TRBV12-4 and TRBJ1-1; D is uncertain. CDR3 length: 13 amino acids. Trimming shortened V by 3 bases and J by 0 bases, and 5 bases separated the two germline ends. CDR3 sequence: CASSFKVNTEAFF. CDR3 coding DNA: TGTGCCAGCAGTTTTAAAGTGAACACTGAAGCTTTCTTT.

The sample holds many counts of this clonotype. The chain has TRBV7-2 and TRBJ2-5; 10 nucleotides agree with TRBD1. V dropped 8 bases and J dropped 2; count of bases not matched to a gene: 5. CDR1 is SGHTA, CDR2 FQGNSA, per germline. The CDR3 spans 14 residues. The CDR3 reads CASGRDRGQETQYF. The CDR3 DNA reads TGTGCCAGCGGACGGGACAGGGGACAAGAGACCCAGTACTTC.

Only a few counts were recorded for this clonotype. The chain combines TRBV24-1 with TRBJ2-5; D remains ambiguous. The V gene lost 3 bases and the J gene lost 5 bases, with 15 bases spanning the gap. The CDR3 loop spans 15 amino acids. Germline CDR1 and CDR2: KGHDR and SFDVKD. The chain's CDR3 is CATSDRRPGQETQYF. The CDR3 DNA reads TGTGCCACCAGTGATCGACGGCCCGGCCAGGAGACCCAGTACTTC.

This clonotype was seen ten or more times. The rearrangement joins TRBV5-4 to TRBJ2-7; D possibly matches TRBD1 or TRBD2 (6 bases each). There are 16 residues in the CDR3. Trimming cost V 3 bases and J 2 bases, with 18 bases left between them. CDR1 and CDR2 (germline): SGHNT, YYREEE (reference sequence). The CDR3 here is CASSWGAGTGTYEQYF. CDR3 bases: TGTGCCAGCAGCTGGGGGGCCGGTACAGGGACCTACGAGCAGTACTTC.

This clonotype was counted ten times or more. The J gene is TRBJ2-3, the V gene TRBV7-3; D ambiguous. Germline CDR1 reads SGHTA; CDR2 reads FQGTGA. This CDR3 spans 14 amino acids. Trimming pared 4 bases from V and 3 bases from J, leaving 11 bases between. The CDR3 bases are TGTGCCAGCAGCTCCCCCCGCCGGACAGATACGCAGTATTTT. It specifies CASSSPRRTDTQYF.

The sample holds a few counts of this clonotype. J is TRBJ2-1 and V is TRBV12-3 or TRBV12-4; D is perhaps TRBD1 (6 bases). Trimming removed 1 base from V and 15 bases from J, with 19 bases in between. The CDR3 contains 14 residues. The DNA for the CDR3 is TGTGCCAGCAGTTTAGGTCGACAGGCCGTTATCCTGTTCTTC. Translating it yields CASSLGRQAVILFF.

This clonotype was found many times. This sequence joins TRBV11-2 and TRBJ2-7, with D possibly being TRBD1 (6 bases). Germline-derived CDR1 and CDR2 are SGHAT and FQNNGV. CDR3 length: 13 amino acids. V was shortened by 5 bases and J by 3 bases, with 11 bases between the two germline ends. Written as DNA, the CDR3 is TGTGCCAGCAGCCTAAGGGACAACTACGAGCAGTACGTC. Protein sequence: CASSLRDNYEQYV.

The chain is built from TRBV20-1 and TRBJ2-1, with 9 positions matching TRBD2. The V segment lost 3 bases and the J segment 3 bases; nucleotides outside the gene matches: 3. The CDR3 is 14 amino acids. Looked up from germline, CDR1 is DFQATT and CDR2 is SNEGSKA (reference sequence). The CDR3 DNA is TGCAGTGCTAGTTTAGCGGGAGTCTACAATGAGCAGTTCTTC. Translating it yields CSASLAGVYNEQFF.

This clonotype was observed a handful of times. The rearrangement links TRBV29-1 to TRBJ1-1, with TRBD1 matching over 9 bases. J lost 10 bases, V lost 0 bases, and 6 bases had no gene match. Germline V CDR1 and CDR2: SQVTM, ANQGSEA. The CDR3 is 13 amino acids. For the CDR3, the DNA is TGCAGCGTTGAAGAGAGGGACAGGGCACGAGCTTTCTTT. Translating gives CSVEERDRARAFF.